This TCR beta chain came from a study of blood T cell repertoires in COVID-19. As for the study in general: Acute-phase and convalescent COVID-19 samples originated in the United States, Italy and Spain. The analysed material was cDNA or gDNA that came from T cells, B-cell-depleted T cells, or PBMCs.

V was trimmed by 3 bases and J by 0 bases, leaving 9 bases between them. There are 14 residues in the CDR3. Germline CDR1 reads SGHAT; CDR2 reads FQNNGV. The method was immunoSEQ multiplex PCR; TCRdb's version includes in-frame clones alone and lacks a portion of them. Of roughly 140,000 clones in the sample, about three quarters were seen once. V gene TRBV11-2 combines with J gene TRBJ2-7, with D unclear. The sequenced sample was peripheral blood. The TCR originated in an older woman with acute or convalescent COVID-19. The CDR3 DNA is TGTGCCAGCAGCTTTTTGGGCCGCTCCTACGAGCAGTACTTC. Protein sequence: CASSFLGRSYEQYF.